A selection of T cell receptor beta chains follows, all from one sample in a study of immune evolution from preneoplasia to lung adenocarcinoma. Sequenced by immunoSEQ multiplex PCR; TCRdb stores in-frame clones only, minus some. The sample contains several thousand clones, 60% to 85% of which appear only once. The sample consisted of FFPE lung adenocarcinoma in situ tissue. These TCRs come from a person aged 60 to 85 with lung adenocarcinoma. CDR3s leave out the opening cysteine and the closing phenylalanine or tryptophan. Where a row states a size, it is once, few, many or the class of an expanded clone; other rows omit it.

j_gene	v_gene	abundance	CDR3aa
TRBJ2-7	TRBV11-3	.	ASSPDSLIYEQY
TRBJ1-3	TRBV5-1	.	ASSQGQGHSGNTIY
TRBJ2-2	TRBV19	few	ASSPLVPELF
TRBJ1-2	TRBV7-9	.	ASSPGQNTNYGYT
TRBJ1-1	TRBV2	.	ASSEAEGVIGTEAF
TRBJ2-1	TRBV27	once	ASSFQQGAEQF
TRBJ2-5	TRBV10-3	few	AISEGLAGAETQY
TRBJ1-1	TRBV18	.	ASSPQSGTGFTEAF
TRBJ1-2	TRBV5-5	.	ASSLGQLYGYT
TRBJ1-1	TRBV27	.	ASSSPDRGPTEAF
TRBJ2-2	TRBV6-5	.	ASRPGQRNTGELF
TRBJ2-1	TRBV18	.	ASSPQFSQNEQF
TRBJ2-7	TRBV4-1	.	ASSSGLGYEQY
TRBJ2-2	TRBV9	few	ASSVGTAGPTGELF
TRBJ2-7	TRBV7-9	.	ASSPDSTYEQY
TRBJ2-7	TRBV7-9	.	ASSLAGQGLSSYEQY
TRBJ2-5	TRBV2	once	ASSPLAGEETQY
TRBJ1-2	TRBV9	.	ASREPRGFGYGYT
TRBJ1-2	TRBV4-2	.	ASSQDTGVNYGYT
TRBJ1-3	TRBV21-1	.	ASSKVPPHPGNTIY
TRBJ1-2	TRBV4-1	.	ASSQEGGQGSNYGYT
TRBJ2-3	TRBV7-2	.	ASSLRRDTQY
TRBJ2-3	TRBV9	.	ASSVDGRGSTDTQY
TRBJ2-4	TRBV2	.	ASTLGIAGGIAKNIQY
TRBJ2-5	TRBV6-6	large	ASSYPETQY
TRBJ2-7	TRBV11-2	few	ASSLEVGPYEQY
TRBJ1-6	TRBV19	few	ASSLSPGPPALH
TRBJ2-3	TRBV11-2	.	ASSTSGGGADTQY
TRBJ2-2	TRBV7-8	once	ASSLLAGDGGELF
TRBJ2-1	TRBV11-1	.	ASSSDRHNEQF
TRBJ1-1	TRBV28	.	ASNPTGYTEAF
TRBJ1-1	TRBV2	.	ASSRSGGTGGRAF
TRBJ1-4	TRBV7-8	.	ASSLVDLNEKLF
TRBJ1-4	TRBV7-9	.	ASSLARGVGEKLF
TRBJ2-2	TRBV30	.	AWSPTPETGELF
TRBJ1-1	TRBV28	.	ASSLGTGGDAF
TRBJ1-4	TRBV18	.	ASSPRPGQEKLF
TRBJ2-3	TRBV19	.	ASSIEAGYTDTQY
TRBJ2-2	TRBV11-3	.	ASSLVGGRSPGELF
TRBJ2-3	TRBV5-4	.	ASSLNQGNTDTQY
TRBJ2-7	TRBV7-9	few	ASSLGFGTSFYEQY
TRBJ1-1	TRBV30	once	AWSVLGGWNTEAF
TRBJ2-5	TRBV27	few	ASSLVGGAEETQY
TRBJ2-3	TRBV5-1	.	ASSQRRIGDTDTQY
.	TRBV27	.	ASSHEYPTLYEQY
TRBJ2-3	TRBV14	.	ASSQEGLAGGLRAIDTQY
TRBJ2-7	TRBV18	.	ASSPSGGYEQY
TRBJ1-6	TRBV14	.	ASRGGGSPLH
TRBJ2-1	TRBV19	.	ASSILPGNEQF
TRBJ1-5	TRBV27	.	ASSGEGSQPQH
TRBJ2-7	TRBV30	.	AWGKDWTGDYEQY
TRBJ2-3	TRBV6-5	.	ASTAGAGDTQY
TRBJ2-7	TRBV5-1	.	ASTSGGLSYEQY
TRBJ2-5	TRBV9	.	ASSRDGQETQY
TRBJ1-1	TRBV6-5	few	ASSLQGATTEAF
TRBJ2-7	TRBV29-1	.	SVLTQGAYEQY
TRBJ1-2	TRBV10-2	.	ASSETQGGYT
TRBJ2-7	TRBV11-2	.	ASSFSADSYEQY
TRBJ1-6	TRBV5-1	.	ASSTGPNSPLH